The 3 T cell receptor beta chains given below trace back to one sample, sequenced in a study of blood T cells in healthy people across ages. Using a J-beta primer mix together with a sample-barcoded 5' primer, a second PCR was run for roughly 6 to 12 cycles. Using its own MiXCR run on the 5' RACE reads, TCRdb lists one record per CDR3 protein. The sample shows about 930,000 distinct CDR3 sequences, 25% to 30% of them seen only once. This sample was shared with a second study, whose subject was T cells of mothers and their children.

The sample consisted of blood. All receptors come from a woman in her thirties or forties in good health.

Note on this clonotype: At one end the junction does not follow the germline gene, possibly because of a read error. The chain is built from TRBV28 and TRBJ1-2; weak D call: TRBD1 (5 bases). The CDR3 has 17 residues. CDR1 is MDHEN and CDR2 is SYDVKM in the germline V gene. CDR3 residues: CASSTGGKQDPNYGYTF. DNA of the CDR3: TGTGCTAGCAGTACTGGGGGTAAACAGGATCCTAACTATGGCTACACCTTC.

The chain has TRBV7-3 and TRBJ2-7; no reliable D call. Per the germline V gene, CDR1 is SGHTA and CDR2 is FQGTGA. CDR3 length equals 12 residues. V was shortened by 5 bases and J by 7 bases, with 12 bases between the two germline ends. Written as DNA, the CDR3 is TGTGCCAGCAGCCCCCAATGGGGAGAGCAGTACTTC. Encoded protein: CASSPQWGEQYF.

For this clonotype: It may be a read error: a sequence one base away is much more abundant. V usage is TRBV6-1 and J usage is TRBJ2-3; 11 nucleotides align to TRBD1. Germline lookup yields CDR1 MNHNS and CDR2 SASEGT. The CDR3 length is 17 residues. CDR3 DNA: TGTGCCGGCAGACGCGGGCCCGGGACAGGGGGTACAGATACGCAGTATTTT. Translated: CAGRRGPGTGGTDTQYF.